The clone carrying this TCR beta chain came up once. The antigen is undetermined. The sample belongs to a study of vaccination and CD4 T cells after COVID-19. The wider study: After vaccination, three convalescent patients were sampled at day 14 and at days 161 to 241.

V lost 4 bases and J lost 7, with 8 bases in between. The germline V gene has CDR1 MDHEN and CDR2 SYDVKM. The CDR3 runs 12 residues. Study-wide findings and caveats: For convalescent patients, 304 of the 307 vaccine-specific clones analyzed were classified as spike mono-reactive.

Oncomine TCR Beta short-read sequencing was applied to DNA from cultured CD4+ T cells. TCRdb re-called the PCR reads through MiXCR, storing one row per CDR3 protein. The sample comprises roughly 15,000 distinct CDR3 sequences, roughly 50% of which are singletons, and approximately 17% rests with the top ten. Time point meaning: late sampling 161 to 241 days after vaccination in three convalescent patients. Sample treatment: roughly 11-day PBMC culture with coronavirus spike peptide pools or control peptides (ViraFEST assay). The chain carries TRBV28 and TRBJ1-5, with D perhaps matching TRBD1 (6 bases). Here the sequenced sample was CD4+ T cells from blood, cultured in vitro, taken about 7 months after SARS-CoV-2 vaccination. This sequence originates from a human donor who had recovered from COVID-19. CDR3 sequence: CASSSQGQPQHF. DNA for the CDR3: TGTGCCAGCAGTTCACAGGGCCAGCCCCAGCATTTT.